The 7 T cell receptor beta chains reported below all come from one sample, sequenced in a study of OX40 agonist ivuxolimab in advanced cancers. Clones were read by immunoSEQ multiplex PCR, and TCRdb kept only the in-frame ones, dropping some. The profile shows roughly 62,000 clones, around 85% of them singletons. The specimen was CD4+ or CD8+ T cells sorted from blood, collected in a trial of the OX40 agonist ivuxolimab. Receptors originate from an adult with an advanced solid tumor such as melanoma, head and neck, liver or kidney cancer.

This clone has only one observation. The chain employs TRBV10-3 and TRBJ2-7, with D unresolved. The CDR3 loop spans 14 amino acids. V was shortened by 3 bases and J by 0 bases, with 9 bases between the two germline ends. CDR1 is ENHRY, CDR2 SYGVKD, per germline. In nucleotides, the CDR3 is TGTGCCATCAGTGAAGGTGGTGGCTCCTACGAGCAGTACTTC. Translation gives CAISEGGGSYEQYF.

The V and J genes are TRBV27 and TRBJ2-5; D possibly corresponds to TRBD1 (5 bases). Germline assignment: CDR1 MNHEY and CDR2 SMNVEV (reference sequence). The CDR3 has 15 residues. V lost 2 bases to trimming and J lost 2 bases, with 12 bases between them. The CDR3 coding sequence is TGTGCCAGCAGTTTAAGGGCAGGGCTACAAGAGACCCAGTACTTC. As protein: CASSLRAGLQETQYF.

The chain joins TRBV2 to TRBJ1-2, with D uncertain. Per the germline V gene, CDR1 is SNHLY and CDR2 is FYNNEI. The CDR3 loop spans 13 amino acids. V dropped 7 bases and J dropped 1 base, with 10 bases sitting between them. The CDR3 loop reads CASIDTVNYGYTF. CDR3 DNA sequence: TGTGCCAGCATAGATACCGTTAACTATGGCTACACCTTC.

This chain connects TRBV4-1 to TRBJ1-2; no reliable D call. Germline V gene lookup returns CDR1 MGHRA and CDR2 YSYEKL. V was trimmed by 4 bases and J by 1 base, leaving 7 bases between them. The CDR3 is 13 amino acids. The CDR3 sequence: CASSLLDNYGYTF. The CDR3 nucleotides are TGCGCCAGCAGCCTCCTAGATAACTATGGCTACACCTTC.

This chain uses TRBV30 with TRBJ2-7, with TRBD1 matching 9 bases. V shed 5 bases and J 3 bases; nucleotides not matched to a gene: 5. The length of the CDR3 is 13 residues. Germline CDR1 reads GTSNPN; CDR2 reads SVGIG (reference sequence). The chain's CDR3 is CAWSSTGGYEQYF. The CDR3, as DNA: TGTGCCTGGTCGTCGACAGGGGGCTACGAGCAGTACTTC.

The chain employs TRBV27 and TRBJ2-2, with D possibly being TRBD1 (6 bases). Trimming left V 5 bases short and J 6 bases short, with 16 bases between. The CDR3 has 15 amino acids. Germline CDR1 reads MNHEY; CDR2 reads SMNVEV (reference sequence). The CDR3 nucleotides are TGTGCCAGCAGTCCCCGGAAGGGGGTGGCCGGGGAGCTGTTTTTT. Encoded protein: CASSPRKGVAGELFF.

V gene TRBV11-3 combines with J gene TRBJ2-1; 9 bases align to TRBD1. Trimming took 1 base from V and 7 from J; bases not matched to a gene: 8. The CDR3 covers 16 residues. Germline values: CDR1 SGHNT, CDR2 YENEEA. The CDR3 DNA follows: TGTGCCAGCAGCTTAGTTGTTGGACAGGGGCAGAATGAGCAGTTCTTC. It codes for CASSLVVGQGQNEQFF.